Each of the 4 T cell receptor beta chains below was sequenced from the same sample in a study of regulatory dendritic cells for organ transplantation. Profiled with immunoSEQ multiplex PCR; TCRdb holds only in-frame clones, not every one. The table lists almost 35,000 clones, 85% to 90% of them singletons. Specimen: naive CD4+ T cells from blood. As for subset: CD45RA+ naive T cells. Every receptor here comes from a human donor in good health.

The CDR3: CASSSLLEQYF. CDR3 coding DNA: TGTGCCAGCAGTAGCCTATTGGAGCAGTACTTC. The chain recombines TRBV6-5 with TRBJ2-7; D uncertain. The CDR3 is made up of 11 amino acids. Trimming took 5 bases from V and 7 from J, leaving 9 bases between them. Germline CDR1 MNHEY, CDR2 SVGAGI.

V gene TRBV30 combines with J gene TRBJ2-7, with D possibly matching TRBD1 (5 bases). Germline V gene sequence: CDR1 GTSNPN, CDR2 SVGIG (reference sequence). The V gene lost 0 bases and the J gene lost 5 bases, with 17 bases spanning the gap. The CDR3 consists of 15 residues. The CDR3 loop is CAWSVGVLVSHEQYF. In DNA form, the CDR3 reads TGTGCCTGGAGTGTAGGGGTCCTAGTCTCTCACGAGCAGTACTTC.

The CDR3 loop is CASSLGQGYNEQFF. The CDR3 bases are TGTGCCAGCAGCTTAGGACAGGGCTACAATGAGCAGTTCTTC. The V gene is TRBV7-2, the J gene TRBJ2-1; TRBD1 matches at 7 bases. Germline V lookup: CDR1 SGHTA, CDR2 FQGNSA. CDR3 length: 14 amino acids. J lost 3 bases, V lost 1 base, and 0 bases had no gene match.

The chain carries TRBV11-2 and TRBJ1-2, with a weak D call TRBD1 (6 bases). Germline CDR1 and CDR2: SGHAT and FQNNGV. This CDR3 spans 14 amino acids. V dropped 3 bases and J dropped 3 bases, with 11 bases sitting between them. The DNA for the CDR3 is TGTGCCAGCAGCTTTACAGGGCGGGACTATGGCTACACCTTC. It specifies CASSFTGRDYGYTF.